The 4 T cell receptor beta chains in this list originate from one sample, sequenced in a study of shared clonotypes between healthy human individuals. The method was immunoSEQ multiplex PCR; TCRdb's version includes in-frame clones alone and lacks a portion of them. Among just under 350,000 clones, around 79% were seen once, and the ten largest hold about 10%. Source material: memory CD4+ T cells sorted from blood. Indicated subset: CD45RA-negative fraction. These receptors originate from a man aged 25 to 45 in good health.

This clone was counted between two and nine times. This chain joins TRBV28 and TRBJ2-7; D perhaps matches TRBD1 (5 bases). The CDR3 has 14 amino acids. Germline loops: CDR1 MDHEN, CDR2 SYDVKM. The ends were cut back, 6 bases at V and 2 bases at J, with 14 bases in the middle. The CDR3 DNA follows: TGTGCCAGCAGAAGTCAGGGAAGTACCTACGAGCAGTACTTC. It encodes CASRSQGSTYEQYF.

The CDR3 loop is CASSFGQADTIYF. For the CDR3, the DNA is TGTGCCAGCAGTTTCGGACAGGCGGACACCATATATTTT. The genes are TRBV6-6 and TRBJ1-3; TRBD1 matches 7 bases. V was pared by 4 bases and J by 8 bases, with 5 bases of the junction left unmatched. Germline lookup yields CDR1 MNHNY and CDR2 SVGAGI (reference sequence). The CDR3 loop spans 13 amino acids.

The chain links TRBV18 to TRBJ1-4; a weak D match, TRBD1 (6 bases). V lost 5 bases and J 7 bases, leaving 14 bases between the germline ends. Germline V CDR1 and CDR2: KGHSH, LQKENI. This CDR3 spans 14 amino acids. CDR3 nucleotide sequence: TGTGCCAGCTCAAGTAGCCAGGGGCGTGAAAAACTGTTTTTT. Protein product: CASSSSQGREKLFF.

This clone was seen a single time. The chain recombines TRBV5-4 with TRBJ2-1; TRBD2 aligns across 14 bases. The CDR3 covers 15 residues. The V and J ends lost 1 base and 7 bases, in that order; junction bases with no gene match: 1. In germline, CDR1 is SGHNT, CDR2 YYREEE (reference sequence). CDR3 loop: CASSLRLAGGNEQFF. Here the CDR3 DNA reads TGTGCCAGCAGCTTGAGACTAGCGGGAGGGAATGAGCAGTTCTTC.